Below, 30 T cell receptor beta chains from the same sample are listed, as sequenced in a study of blood T cell repertoires in COVID-19. Here immunoSEQ multiplex PCR was the method, and the copy in TCRdb shows in-frame clones only, minus some. The profile shows under 200,000 clones, about 80% of them singletons. Sequencing was carried out using peripheral blood. The receptors shown here come from a man in his sixties or seventies with active or convalescent COVID-19.

The chain uses TRBV19 and TRBJ2-4; 14 positions agree with TRBD2. J gave up 4 bases and V 4 bases, and 6 bases lay outside the gene matches. The CDR3 length is 17 residues. The germline V gene has CDR1 LNHDA and CDR2 SQIVND (reference sequence). CDR3 DNA sequence: TGTGCCAGTAGTAGGGGACTAGCGGGAGAATCTAAAAACATTCAGTACTTC. It encodes CASSRGLAGESKNIQYF.

This clone has just one count. The chain recombines TRBV29-1 with TRBJ2-6; D is unclear. This CDR3 is 14 amino acids long. The V end lost 4 bases, the J end lost 2 bases, and 9 bases lay between the germline ends. Germline loops: CDR1 SQVTM, CDR2 ANQGSEA. The CDR3 nucleotides are TGCAGCGTTGCCCAGGATACTGGGGCCAACGTCCTGACTTTC. It codes for CSVAQDTGANVLTF.

The gene calls are TRBV3-1 (or the pseudogene TRBV3-2) and TRBJ1-5, with D hard to call. The V end lost 2 bases, the J end lost 3 bases, and 11 bases lay between the germline ends. The CDR3 is 15 amino acids. CDR1 LGHDT and CDR2 YNNKEL come from the germline V gene (reference sequence). CDR3 loop: CASSQSRGTNQPQHF. The CDR3 coding sequence is TGTGCCAGCAGCCAATCACGGGGTACCAATCAGCCCCAGCATTTT.

This clone was seen more than once but under ten times. The chain joins TRBV6-2 or TRBV6-3 to TRBJ2-7; 7 bases line up with TRBD1. J was trimmed by 3 bases and V by 2 bases; bases with no gene match: 13. Germline loops: CDR1 MNHEY, CDR2 SVGEGT. The CDR3 runs 17 residues. The CDR3 DNA sequence: TGTGCCAGCAGTTACCCTTTATCAGGGGGTCAACGCTACGAGCAGTACTTC. Amino acid sequence: CASSYPLSGGQRYEQYF.

This chain connects TRBV7-3 to TRBJ2-1; 9 bases match TRBD1. CDR3 length: 15 residues. V lost 6 bases to trimming and J lost 3 bases; unmatched junction nucleotides: 6. Germline loops: CDR1 SGHTA, CDR2 FQGTGA. The CDR3 nucleotides are TGTGCCAGCAGTACGGGACAGGGTCGCTACAATGAGCAGTTCTTC. It is translated as CASSTGQGRYNEQFF.

The V gene is TRBV2, the J gene TRBJ2-1; no clear D gene. The V end lost 2 bases, the J end lost 10 bases, and 6 bases lay between the germline ends. The germline gives CDR1 SNHLY, CDR2 FYNNEI. This CDR3 spans 11 amino acids. CDR3 protein: CASSEYGEQFF. CDR3 coding DNA: TGTGCCAGCAGTGAATACGGGGAGCAGTTCTTC.

The chain recombines TRBV5-8 with TRBJ2-3, with unresolved D. The germline CDR1 and CDR2 sequences are SGHTS and YDEGEE. V was cut by 2 bases and J by 6 bases, with 7 bases left in between. This CDR3 region has 12 residues. DNA of the CDR3: TGTGCCAGCAGCTTAAGTCGGGATACGCAGTATTTT. Translating it yields CASSLSRDTQYF.

This chain uses TRBV24-1 with TRBJ2-7; 7 bases agree with TRBD2. Trimming at V came to 5 bases and at J to 5 bases, leaving 8 bases not matched to a gene. Germline CDR1 and CDR2: KGHDR and SFDVKD. The CDR3 is 14 residues long. The CDR3 DNA reads as TGTGCCACCAGTGCCGCCGGCGGGAGCCACGAGCAGTACTTC. Residues: CATSAAGGSHEQYF.

The rearrangement joins TRBV19 to TRBJ1-2; TRBD1 might be the D (6 bases). Trimming removed 7 bases from V and 6 bases from J, with 21 bases in between. Per germline, CDR1 LNHDA and CDR2 SQIVND (reference sequence). This CDR3 has 15 residues. CDR3 region: CASTIWTDGFNGYTF. DNA of the CDR3: TGTGCCAGTACCATTTGGACAGATGGATTCAATGGCTACACCTTC.

This rearrangement joins TRBV2 to TRBJ2-7; 8 bases are shared with TRBD2. Germline loops: CDR1 SNHLY, CDR2 FYNNEI. Trimming cost V 8 bases and J 3 bases; bases outside gene matches: 6. This CDR3 has 13 amino acids. The DNA of the CDR3 is TGTGCCAGCCTCGGGGGGGACCACTACGAGCAGTACTTC. Amino acids: CASLGGDHYEQYF.

This chain uses TRBV12-5 with TRBJ2-1; a possible D gene is TRBD2 (5 bases). Germline V gene data show CDR1 as LGHNT and CDR2 as FRNRAP. Trimming took 5 bases from V and 9 from J, leaving 23 bases between them. The CDR3 contains 16 residues. The chain's CDR3 is CASGHWTGRLFGEQFF. In nucleotides, the CDR3 is TGTGCTAGTGGTCACTGGACTGGGCGGCTATTTGGTGAGCAGTTCTTC.

This clone was detected only once. The J gene is TRBJ1-1, the V gene TRBV2; no reliable D call. The CDR3 is 13 residues long. V lost 1 base and J 0 bases, leaving 3 bases between the germline ends. From germline, CDR1 is SNHLY and CDR2 FYNNEI. The CDR3 DNA sequence: TGTGCCAGCAGTGAAGAGCTGAACACTGAAGCTTTCTTT. The encoded protein is CASSEELNTEAFF.

This rearrangement joins TRBV7-8 to TRBJ1-1; TRBD1 matches at 7 bases. V lost 1 base and J lost 1; bases outside the gene matches: 6. This CDR3 has 16 amino acids. The germline gives CDR1 SGHVS, CDR2 FQNEAQ. The CDR3 DNA sequence: TGTGCCAGCAGCTTAGTAAACAGGGGTAGGAACACTGAAGCTTTCTTT. It translates to CASSLVNRGRNTEAFF.

This chain connects TRBV10-3 to TRBJ1-1; D uncertain. Trimming stripped 4 bases from V and 1 base from J, with 4 bases between. Germline-derived CDR1 and CDR2 are ENHRY and SYGVKD. The CDR3 loop spans 12 amino acids. CDR3 region: CAISGQNTEAFF. The CDR3 DNA is TGTGCCATCAGTGGACAGAACACTGAAGCTTTCTTT.

The genes are TRBV4-1 and TRBJ1-3; no clear D. The V gene lost 2 bases and the J gene lost 0 bases, with 5 bases spanning the gap. The CDR3 loop spans 14 amino acids. Germline CDR1 MGHRA, CDR2 YSYEKL. CDR3 in amino acids: CASSQRSSGNTIYF. CDR3 nucleotide sequence: TGCGCCAGCAGCCAACGGAGCTCTGGAAACACCATATATTTT.

This clone was counted a single time. CDR3 nucleotides: TGTGCCTGGAGTAATCTGGGGGGGCGCGAAGGCTACACCTTC. Its protein product is CAWSNLGGREGYTF. The chain recombines TRBV30 with TRBJ1-2; D might be TRBD1 (6 bases). This CDR3 comprises 14 residues. Germline V gives CDR1 GTSNPN, CDR2 SVGIG (reference sequence). V gave up 2 bases and J gave up 8 bases, with 18 bases separating them.

The rearrangement links TRBV6-5 to TRBJ2-6, with unresolved D. This CDR3 spans 14 amino acids. The V end lost 6 bases, the J end lost 4 bases, and 10 bases lay between the germline ends. The germline V gene has CDR1 MNHEY and CDR2 SVGAGI. The CDR3 DNA reads TGTGCCAGCAGCTCCCAGTGGGGGGCCAACGTCCTGACTTTC. Its translation: CASSSQWGANVLTF.

This clone was counted only a few times. V is TRBV11-2 and J is TRBJ2-7; 15 bases map to TRBD2. CDR3 size: 19 residues. The trim removed 1 base at V and 2 bases at J, leaving 9 bases unmatched. CDR1 is SGHAT and CDR2 is FQNNGV in the germline V gene. In nucleotides, the CDR3 is TGTGCCAGCAGCTTAGGGTCCGGGACTAGCGGGGGGAAAGCCTACGAGCAGTACTTC. Encoded protein: CASSLGSGTSGGKAYEQYF.

The chain couples TRBV10-2 to TRBJ1-3, with 7 bases aligning to TRBD1. Germline-derived CDR1 and CDR2 are WSHSY and SAAADI. CDR3 length: 17 amino acids. J was trimmed by 0 bases and V by 5 bases; bases with no gene match: 10. CDR3 sequence reads: CASSHREGARSGNTIYF. For the CDR3, the DNA is TGCGCCAGCAGTCACCGAGAGGGGGCCCGCTCTGGAAACACCATATATTTT.

The sample holds many counts of this clone. This chain links TRBV30 with TRBJ1-3; D uncertain. Germline loops: CDR1 GTSNPN, CDR2 SVGIG (reference sequence). This CDR3 has 13 residues. Trimming stripped 1 base from V and 5 bases from J, with 9 bases between. The CDR3 reads CAWSGAFRNTIYF. The CDR3 nucleotides read TGTGCCTGGAGTGGGGCGTTTCGAAACACCATATATTTT.

The chain employs TRBV27 and TRBJ2-5, with TRBD1 matching over 7 bases. The CDR3 runs to 15 residues. J lost 0 bases, V lost 9 bases, and 10 bases had no gene match. Germline V CDR1 and CDR2: MNHEY, SMNVEV (reference sequence). CDR3 sequence reads: CASLRDRSYQETQYF. In DNA form, the CDR3 reads TGTGCCAGTCTCCGGGACAGATCGTACCAAGAGACCCAGTACTTC.

The chain couples TRBV2 to TRBJ2-1; 9 bases map to TRBD2. The ends lost 8 bases at V and 1 base at J; junction bases unmatched: 3. The CDR3 is 14 amino acids. The germline V gene encodes CDR1 SNHLY and CDR2 FYNNEI. The DNA of the CDR3 is TGTGCCAGCGGGACTAGCTTTTCCTACAATGAGCAGTTCTTC. Translation: CASGTSFSYNEQFF.

The chain recombines TRBV5-4 with TRBJ2-5; 7 positions match TRBD1. The CDR3 totals 14 residues. The junction had 5 bases not matched to a gene; V was cut back by 1 base and J by 5 bases. Looked up from germline, CDR1 is SGHNT and CDR2 is YYREEE (reference sequence). The CDR3 nucleotides read TGTGCCAGCAGCTTGCCTACAGGGGACGAGACCCAGTACTTC. Its translation is CASSLPTGDETQYF. Together with reference TRBV5-4 and TRBJ2-5, the CDR3 gives the full variable domain: ETGVTQSPTHLIKTRGQQVTLRCSSQSGHNTVSWYQQALGQGPQFIFQYYREEENGRGNFPPRFSGLQFPNYSSELNVNALELDDSALYLCASSLPTGDETQYFGPGTRLLVL.

The V call is TRBV14, the J call TRBJ2-1; 9 bases match TRBD2. The CDR3 sequence is 13 residues long. Germline V gene sequence: CDR1 SGHDN, CDR2 FVKESK. With 4 bases clipped from V and 12 bases from J, the junction kept 7 bases outside the gene matches. CDR3 nucleotides: TGTGCCAGCAGCCCCCTGGGACTAGCAGGGCAGTTCTTC. Encoded protein: CASSPLGLAGQFF. Full variable domain (outside the CDR3, taken from reference TRBV14 and TRBJ2-1): EAGVTQFPSHSVIEKGQTVTLRCDPISGHDNLYWYRRVMGKEIKFLLHFVKESKQDESGMPNNRFLAERTGGTYSTLKVQPAELEDSGVYFCASSPLGLAGQFFGPGTRLTVL.

The CDR3 spells CASSPGGVNYGYTF. The CDR3 DNA reads as TGCGCCAGCAGCCCCGGCGGGGTGAACTATGGCTACACCTTC. The J gene is TRBJ1-2, the V gene TRBV4-3; D is unclear. Trimming removed 4 bases from V and 2 bases from J, with 11 bases in between. The CDR3 has 14 residues. In germline, CDR1 is LGHNA, CDR2 YSLEER.

V gene TRBV6-2 or TRBV6-3 combines with J gene TRBJ2-5; 12 bases map to TRBD2. Trimming at V came to 5 bases and at J to 5 bases, leaving 9 bases not matched to a gene. CDR3 length equals 16 residues. Germline V gene sequence: CDR1 MNHEY, CDR2 SVGEGT. CDR3 region: CASSKRTSGRTETQYF. In DNA form, the CDR3 reads TGTGCCAGCAGTAAAAGAACTAGCGGGAGGACGGAGACCCAGTACTTC.

The genes are TRBV5-8 and TRBJ1-2; 9 positions agree with TRBD1. Germline CDR1 SGHTS, CDR2 YDEGEE. V trimming: 4 bases; J trimming: 4 bases; junction bases outside the gene matches: 8. CDR3 length: 15 residues. The CDR3 loop reads CASSEDRGDFYGYTF. CDR3 DNA sequence: TGTGCCAGCAGCGAAGACAGGGGGGACTTCTATGGCTACACCTTC.

The gene calls are TRBV5-1 and TRBJ2-3; 9 bases are shared with TRBD1. The CDR3 has 15 residues. Germline CDR1 and CDR2: SGHRS and YFSETQ. The junction had 5 bases not matched to a gene; V was cut back by 2 bases and J by 4 bases. The CDR3 DNA follows: TGCGCCAGCAGCTTTGGGGGACAGGGTTCAGATACGCAGTATTTT. Residues: CASSFGGQGSDTQYF.

The chain uses TRBV5-6 and TRBJ2-1, with 7 nucleotides matching TRBD2. In germline, CDR1 is SGHDT, CDR2 YYEEEE. The CDR3 loop spans 16 amino acids. V lost 4 bases, J lost 10 bases, and 17 bases stayed unmatched. CDR3 in amino acids: CASSLPGWEGRGEQFF. The CDR3 nucleotides are TGTGCCAGCAGCCTGCCTGGATGGGAGGGGCGTGGGGAGCAGTTCTTC.

This clone was observed a single time. J is TRBJ2-5 and V is TRBV6-5; maybe TRBD2 (6 bases). Trimming left V 8 bases short and J 2 bases short, with 9 bases between. Germline V gene sequence: CDR1 MNHEY, CDR2 SVGAGI. The CDR3 extends over 12 amino acids. Here the CDR3 reads CASQDYQETQYF. The CDR3 nucleotides read TGTGCCAGCCAGGACTATCAAGAGACCCAGTACTTC.